Following are 29 T cell receptor beta chains from one sample sequenced in a study of Ad26.COV2.S vaccination and SARS-CoV-2 variants. The assay was immunoSEQ multiplex PCR, and TCRdb's table has in-frame clones only and misses some. The sample shows about 350,000 clones, just over 90% of them seen only once. This specimen was peripheral blood, taken after recovery from COVID-19. The origin of the receptors is a human donor who had recovered from COVID-19.

In this sample, this clone turned up once. The chain links TRBV7-2 to TRBJ1-6; D gene unclear. The CDR3 contains 13 residues. The V gene's germline CDR1 is SGHTA and CDR2 FQGNSA. With 1 base removed from V and 6 bases from J, the gap between germline ends came to 4 bases. CDR3 coding DNA: TGTGCCAGCAGCTTAGGACTTAATTCACCCCTCCACTTT. As protein: CASSLGLNSPLHF.

The chain couples TRBV6-5 to TRBJ1-1; D possibly corresponds to TRBD1 (6 bases). V lost 7 bases to trimming and J lost 7 bases, with 19 bases between them. The CDR3 sequence is 14 residues long. The V gene's germline CDR1 is MNHEY and CDR2 SVGAGI. This CDR3 reads CASTREGGMIEAFF. In DNA, the CDR3 is TGTGCCAGCACGAGGGAGGGGGGCATGATTGAAGCTTTCTTT.

The chain couples TRBV2 to TRBJ1-1; D might be TRBD1 (5 bases). This CDR3 spans 15 amino acids. The V end lost 1 base, the J end lost 1 base, and 10 bases lay between the germline ends. CDR1 is SNHLY, CDR2 FYNNEI, per germline. CDR3 residues: CASSEGPGRNTEAFF. CDR3 DNA: TGTGCCAGCAGTGAAGGGCCAGGGCGGAACACTGAAGCTTTCTTT.

The chain carries TRBV5-4 and TRBJ2-3; D could derive from TRBD1 or TRBD2 (7 bases each). Deletions cut 3 bases from V and 5 bases from J, with 13 bases between. This CDR3 is 14 amino acids long. Germline CDR1 reads SGHNT; CDR2 reads YYREEE (reference sequence). This chain's CDR3 is CASSSTGEGDTQYF. CDR3 sequence (DNA): TGTGCCAGCAGCTCAACAGGGGAGGGAGATACGCAGTATTTT.

V is TRBV29-1 and J is TRBJ1-3; D remains ambiguous. CDR1 is SQVTM and CDR2 is ANQGSEA in the germline V gene. Deletions cut 0 bases from V and 4 bases from J, with 13 bases between. CDR3 length equals 15 residues. The CDR3 spells CSVEDPRIGGNTIYF. The CDR3 DNA reads as TGCAGCGTTGAAGATCCCAGGATCGGAGGAAACACCATATATTTT. Full variable domain (outside the CDR3, taken from reference TRBV29-1 and TRBJ1-3): SAVISQKPSRDICQRGTSLTIQCQVDSQVTMMFWYRQQPGQSLTLIATANQGSEATYESGFVIDKFPISRPNLTFSTLTVSNMSPEDSSIYLCSVEDPRIGGNTIYFGEGSWLTVV.

The J gene is TRBJ1-1, the V gene TRBV11-3; maybe TRBD1 (5 bases). The V end was cut by 5 bases, the J end by 0 bases, with 22 bases between. Germline V CDR1 and CDR2: SGHNT, YENEEA. The CDR3 has 18 residues. DNA for the CDR3: TGTGCCAGCAGCACCATTTCCGGGGCAACGGTCTTGAACACTGAAGCTTTCTTT. Protein product: CASSTISGATVLNTEAFF.

The chain employs TRBV5-4 and TRBJ2-5; D remains ambiguous. V dropped 2 bases and J dropped 4 bases, with 9 bases sitting between them. The CDR3 loop spans 13 amino acids. Germline assignment: CDR1 SGHNT and CDR2 YYREEE (reference sequence). The CDR3 sequence is CASSFLPGETQYF. In nucleotides, the CDR3 is TGTGCCAGCAGCTTTTTACCTGGAGAGACCCAGTACTTC. Full variable domain (rest looked up from reference TRBV5-4 and TRBJ2-5): ETGVTQSPTHLIKTRGQQVTLRCSSQSGHNTVSWYQQALGQGPQFIFQYYREEENGRGNFPPRFSGLQFPNYSSELNVNALELDDSALYLCASSFLPGETQYFGPGTRLLVL.

This sequence joins TRBV6-5 and TRBJ1-2, with 8 bases aligning to TRBD1. The CDR3 consists of 14 residues. The germline CDR1 and CDR2 sequences are MNHEY and SVGAGI. V lost 6 bases to trimming and J lost 4 bases; unmatched junction nucleotides: 7. Here the CDR3 DNA reads TGTGCCAGCAGACTCACCACAGGGGGCTATGGCTACACCTTC. Protein: CASRLTTGGYGYTF.

This clone was seen only once. The V call is TRBV6-5, the J call TRBJ1-5; tentatively, D is TRBD1 (6 bases). Germline V gene sequence: CDR1 MNHEY, CDR2 SVGAGI. The ends were cut back, 6 bases at V and 0 bases at J, with 12 bases in the middle. The CDR3 has 15 amino acids. CDR3 amino acids: CASSRGQHSNQPQHF. Here the CDR3 DNA reads TGTGCCAGCAGCCGAGGACAGCATAGCAATCAGCCCCAGCATTTT.

This clone occurred a few times. This chain links TRBV7-8 with TRBJ1-5; D gene ambiguous. There are 16 residues in the CDR3. Trimming cost V 1 base and J 2 bases, with 12 bases left between them. The germline gives CDR1 SGHVS, CDR2 FQNEAQ. CDR3: CASSLEGRSRNQPQHF. CDR3 in DNA: TGTGCCAGCAGCTTAGAAGGCAGATCTCGCAATCAGCCCCAGCATTTT.

This rearrangement joins TRBV5-8 to TRBJ1-1; 9 bases map to TRBD1. CDR1 and CDR2 (germline): SGHTS, YDEGEE. V lost 4 bases to trimming and J lost 11 bases; unmatched junction nucleotides: 6. The CDR3 loop spans 12 amino acids. The CDR3 bases are TGTGCCAGCAGCCATGGGACAGGGAGGGCTTTCTTT. Translated, it gives CASSHGTGRAFF.

This rearrangement joins TRBV6-5 to TRBJ2-5; 7 nucleotides match TRBD2. V shed 3 bases, J shed 2 bases, and the junction held 9 bases outside the gene matches. The CDR3 extends over 16 amino acids. Germline lookup yields CDR1 MNHEY and CDR2 SVGAGI. The CDR3 DNA reads TGTGCCAGCAGTTATGGCTTAGGCGGGGGACAAGAGACCCAGTACTTC. Residues: CASSYGLGGGQETQYF.

V usage is TRBV27 and J usage is TRBJ2-1; D remains unclear. CDR3 length: 16 residues. Per the germline V gene, CDR1 is MNHEY and CDR2 is SMNVEV (reference sequence). The V gene lost 2 bases and the J gene lost 0 bases, with 11 bases spanning the gap. CDR3 loop: CASSLARPNSYNEQFF. The CDR3, as DNA: TGTGCCAGCAGTTTAGCCAGGCCAAACTCCTACAATGAGCAGTTCTTC.

V gene TRBV19 combines with J gene TRBJ2-2; 9 positions match TRBD2. With V trimmed by 10 bases and J by 0 bases, 18 bases remained unmatched. Per the germline V gene, CDR1 is LNHDA and CDR2 is SQIVND (reference sequence). This CDR3 has 19 amino acids. The CDR3 DNA is TGTGCCACTCCGAAGGTGGCTAGCGGGGTACTACCGAACACCGGGGAGCTGTTTTTT. Amino acid sequence: CATPKVASGVLPNTGELFF.

The chain recombines TRBV4-1 with TRBJ1-4; D possibly corresponds to TRBD1 (5 bases). V lost 3 bases, J lost 7 bases, and 18 bases lay in between. The germline V gene has CDR1 MGHRA and CDR2 YSYEKL. The CDR3 extends over 16 amino acids. The CDR3 is CASSHIREGIREKLFF. In DNA, the CDR3 is TGCGCCAGCAGCCACATCCGCGAGGGGATTCGTGAAAAACTGTTTTTT.

The rearrangement uses TRBV12-5 and TRBJ2-5; the match to TRBD1 covers 10 bases. Germline-derived CDR1 and CDR2 are LGHNT and FRNRAP. V lost 4 bases, J lost 5 bases, and 7 bases stayed unmatched. The CDR3 is 15 amino acids. CDR3 loop: CASGYRDRGGETQYF. In DNA form, the CDR3 reads TGTGCTAGTGGTTACCGGGACAGGGGAGGGGAGACCCAGTACTTC.

The chain carries TRBV7-4 and TRBJ1-6, with a possible D match to TRBD1 (5 bases). The germline CDR1 and CDR2 sequences are SGHVT and SQSDAQ. The ends were cut back, 1 base at V and 6 bases at J, with 22 bases in the middle. This CDR3 spans 19 amino acids. CDR3 sequence (DNA): TGTGCCAGCAGCTTAGTTGGCAGGGTACACCCCCAAGGTAATTCACCCCTCCACTTT. It yields the protein CASSLVGRVHPQGNSPLHF.

The rearrangement links TRBV5-1 to TRBJ2-7, with a tentative D call TRBD1 (6 bases). V was pared by 2 bases and J by 5 bases, with 8 bases between. The CDR3 contains 12 residues. Germline values: CDR1 SGHRS, CDR2 YFSETQ. CDR3 sequence reads: CASSLRTDEQYF. In nucleotides, the CDR3 is TGCGCCAGCAGCTTACGGACAGACGAGCAGTACTTC.

With regard to this clone: Different DNA sequences within this sample yield the same CDR3. The V gene is TRBV12-3 or TRBV12-4, the J gene TRBJ1-2; D might be TRBD1 (5 bases). V lost 1 base, J lost 4 bases, and 7 bases lay in between. CDR3 size: 13 residues. Here the CDR3 reads CASSLGGGYGYTF. The CDR3 DNA is TGTGCCAGCAGTTTAGGTGGGGGCTATGGCTACACCTTC.

This clone was seen only once. The gene calls are TRBV6-5 and TRBJ2-7; TRBD2 agrees at 10 bases. The CDR3 sequence is 15 residues long. V was pared by 2 bases and J by 4 bases, with 5 bases of the junction left unmatched. CDR1 is MNHEY, CDR2 SVGAGI, per germline. The CDR3 region is CASSYAAGGPYEQYF. The CDR3 nucleotides read TGTGCCAGCAGTTACGCAGCGGGGGGGCCGTACGAGCAGTACTTC.

V and J are TRBV4-1 and TRBJ2-1; 10 nucleotides match TRBD2. Germline values: CDR1 MGHRA, CDR2 YSYEKL. This CDR3 is built from 17 residues. V lost 2 bases and J lost 4; bases outside the gene matches: 8. CDR3 DNA sequence: TGCGCCAGCAGCCAAAACCTACTAGCGGGGACTTACAATGAGCAGTTCTTC. Its protein product is CASSQNLLAGTYNEQFF.

The J gene is TRBJ1-2, the V gene TRBV4-3; D ambiguous. Per germline, CDR1 LGHNA and CDR2 YSLEER. V lost 1 base, J lost 3 bases, and 9 bases lay in between. The length of the CDR3 is 14 residues. CDR3 nucleotide sequence: TGCGCCAGCAGCCAAGCGATCGGCTACTATGGCTACACCTTC. As protein: CASSQAIGYYGYTF.

The chain carries TRBV19 and TRBJ1-1; D not certain. V gave up 8 bases and J gave up 4 bases, with 8 bases separating them. CDR1 and CDR2 (germline): LNHDA, SQIVND (reference sequence). The CDR3 has 11 amino acids. CDR3 nucleotides: TGTGCCAGTGGTCGGACCACTGAAGCTTTCTTT. Translated, it gives CASGRTTEAFF.

CDR3: CASSPQGPLGYTF. In DNA, the CDR3 is TGTGCCAGCAGTCCACAGGGGCCCCTAGGCTACACCTTC. J is TRBJ1-2 and V is TRBV7-2; the match to TRBD1 covers 7 bases. The CDR3 totals 13 residues. Germline V CDR1 and CDR2: SGHTA, FQGNSA. Trimming at V came to 6 bases and at J to 8 bases, leaving 9 bases not matched to a gene.

A remark on this clone: In the same sample, other DNA sequences code for this CDR3. The V gene is TRBV28, the J gene TRBJ2-3; 8 nucleotides match TRBD1. The V segment lost 6 bases and the J segment 3 bases; nucleotides outside the gene matches: 5. The germline CDR1 and CDR2 sequences are MDHEN and SYDVKM. CDR3 length: 14 amino acids. CDR3 amino acids: CASSYDRGTDTQYF. The CDR3 nucleotides read TGTGCCAGCAGCTATGACAGGGGTACAGATACGCAGTATTTT.

This rearrangement joins TRBV14 to TRBJ2-1; D uncertain. The CDR3 has 12 amino acids. Trimming stripped 6 bases from V and 4 bases from J, with 7 bases between. CDR1 and CDR2 from the germline V gene are SGHDN and FVKESK. The DNA for the CDR3 is TGTGCCAGCAGACCAATTTACAATGAGCAGTTCTTC. It yields the protein CASRPIYNEQFF.

The chain carries TRBV5-1 and TRBJ2-2, with a weak D call TRBD1 (6 bases). The CDR3 totals 16 residues. Trimming shortened V by 2 bases and J by 0 bases, and 11 bases separated the two germline ends. Looked up from germline, CDR1 is SGHRS and CDR2 is YFSETQ. CDR3 nucleotides: TGCGCCAGCAGCTTTCCCCCAGGGGCGAACACCGGGGAGCTGTTTTTT. Its translation: CASSFPPGANTGELFF.

J is TRBJ1-3 and V is TRBV7-9, with a tentative D call TRBD1 (5 bases). The CDR3 covers 16 residues. Germline assignment: CDR1 SEHNR and CDR2 FQNEAQ (reference sequence). V dropped 2 bases and J dropped 0 bases, with 11 bases sitting between them. The CDR3 DNA is TGTGCCAGCAGCTTACCCGACAGCACCTCTGGAAACACCATATATTTT. Translating it yields CASSLPDSTSGNTIYF.

The chain recombines TRBV10-2 with TRBJ2-7, with D possibly being TRBD2 (6 bases). The length of the CDR3 is 15 residues. Trimming cost V 6 bases and J 0 bases, with 15 bases left between them. CDR1 is WSHSY and CDR2 is SAAADI in the germline V gene. The CDR3 nucleotides are TGCGCCAGCAGGGGGAGGTTGCTTGGCTCCTACGAGCAGTACTTC. Protein sequence: CASRGRLLGSYEQYF.